The 22 T cell receptor beta chains below were found in one sample sequenced in a study of identical twins. TCRdb itself ran the 5' RACE reads through MiXCR, one entry per CDR3 protein. The repertoire holds 200,000 to 300,000 distinct CDR3 sequences, with approximately 7.9% as singletons. These data were likewise used in another study, on yellow fever vaccine responses in identical twins.

Sequencing was carried out using CD8+ T cells sorted from blood. The receptors derive from a woman under 30 in good health.

This clonotype has at least ten counts. This chain connects TRBV20-1 to TRBJ2-2; 7 bases fit TRBD2. This CDR3 spans 18 amino acids. Germline V gives CDR1 DFQATT, CDR2 SNEGSKA (reference sequence). The V and J ends lost 2 bases and 0 bases, in that order; junction bases with no gene match: 12. The CDR3 loop is CSARPEGVGLPNTGELFF. The DNA of the CDR3 is TGCAGTGCTAGACCCGAAGGTGTGGGACTACCGAACACCGGGGAGCTGTTTTTT.

At least ten counts were recorded for this clonotype. The chain uses TRBV2 and TRBJ2-5; tentatively, D is TRBD1 (6 bases). The V gene lost 8 bases and the J gene lost 3 bases, with 22 bases spanning the gap. The germline CDR1 and CDR2 sequences are SNHLY and FYNNEI. CDR3 length: 16 amino acids. CDR3 DNA sequence: TGTGCCAGCGGTTGGACAGAGGCCCTCCCGGAAGAGACCCAGTACTTC. Translating gives CASGWTEALPEETQYF.

The sample holds a few counts of this clonotype. V is TRBV12-3 or TRBV12-4 and J is TRBJ2-3, with no clear D. The CDR3 runs 14 residues. Deletions cut 4 bases from V and 0 bases from J, with 8 bases between. CDR3 sequence: CASSYPASTDTQYF. CDR3 DNA sequence: TGTGCCAGCAGTTACCCGGCTAGCACAGATACGCAGTATTTT.

This clonotype was counted at least ten times. The chain carries TRBV27 and TRBJ2-3, with D unresolved. The germline CDR1 and CDR2 sequences are MNHEY and SMNVEV (reference sequence). This CDR3 spans 11 amino acids. V shed 6 bases and J shed 7 bases, with 8 bases lying between them. CDR3 protein: CASRSGYTQYF. CDR3 sequence (DNA): TGTGCCAGCAGGTCTGGATATACGCAGTATTTT.

V is TRBV20-1 and J is TRBJ2-7; 8 bases fit TRBD2. The CDR3 has 18 residues. The germline gives CDR1 DFQATT, CDR2 SNEGSKA (reference sequence). V was pared by 0 bases and J by 3 bases, with 16 bases of the junction left unmatched. CDR3 residues: CSARDSRAGGYQLYEQYF. For the CDR3, the DNA is TGCAGTGCTAGAGATTCGAGGGCGGGAGGCTACCAACTCTACGAGCAGTACTTC.

This clonotype was seen more than once but under ten times. This chain uses TRBV29-1 with TRBJ2-1; no clear D gene. V was clipped by 5 bases and J by 4 bases, with 18 bases between them. The germline V gene has CDR1 SQVTM and CDR2 ANQGSEA. This CDR3 region has 15 residues. Written as DNA, the CDR3 is TGCAGCGTTTCATCTGAACCCCCTGGGTACAATGAGCAGTTCTTC. Amino acids: CSVSSEPPGYNEQFF.

A few counts support this clonotype. V is TRBV12-3 or TRBV12-4 and J is TRBJ2-7; D call uncertain. The length of the CDR3 is 13 residues. V lost 2 bases and J 4 bases, leaving 9 bases between the germline ends. The CDR3 is CASSLSSRYEQYF. For the CDR3, the DNA is TGTGCCAGCAGTTTAAGTAGCCGATACGAGCAGTACTTC.

The chain links TRBV29-1 to TRBJ1-2; D gene ambiguous. V lost 4 bases and J 2 bases, leaving 5 bases between the germline ends. CDR3 length: 11 residues. CDR1 is SQVTM, CDR2 ANQGSEA, per germline. The CDR3 coding sequence is TGCAGCGTTGTTTGGAACTATGGCTACACCTTC. Protein sequence: CSVVWNYGYTF.

Ten or more counts support this clonotype. The CDR3 DNA follows: TGTGCCAGCAGTGAGGCAAGCACAGATACGCAGTATTTT. Amino acid sequence: CASSEASTDTQYF. This rearrangement joins TRBV2 to TRBJ2-3; D unresolved. V dropped 3 bases and J dropped 0 bases, with 4 bases sitting between them. This CDR3 region has 13 residues. CDR1 SNHLY and CDR2 FYNNEI come from the germline V gene.

The chain uses TRBV7-8 and TRBJ2-5; D is uncertain. Germline V gene data show CDR1 as SGHVS and CDR2 as FQNEAQ. This CDR3 region has 12 residues. V was trimmed by 5 bases and J by 0 bases, leaving 4 bases between them. CDR3 DNA sequence: TGTGCCAGCAGCGTAAACCAAGAGACCCAGTACTTC. Its translation is CASSVNQETQYF.

A few counts support this clonotype. This rearrangement joins TRBV28 to TRBJ1-1, with D perhaps TRBD1 (5 bases). The length of the CDR3 is 14 residues. Germline CDR1 and CDR2: MDHEN and SYDVKM. Trimming took off 5 bases at V and 5 bases at J, with 15 bases between the two ends. In DNA, the CDR3 is TGTGCCAGCAGTACGGCCGGGGGAGGGACTGAAGCTTTCTTT. It is translated as CASSTAGGGTEAFF.

V gene TRBV7-9 combines with J gene TRBJ1-1, with D perhaps TRBD1 (6 bases). The V gene's germline CDR1 is SEHNR and CDR2 FQNEAQ (reference sequence). V was cut by 5 bases and J by 0 bases, with 19 bases left in between. The CDR3 loop spans 17 amino acids. As DNA, the CDR3 is TGTGCCAGCAGCCCCTCAGGGGTCAACAGAATGAACACTGAAGCTTTCTTT. Protein product: CASSPSGVNRMNTEAFF. Filled out from reference TRBV7-9 and TRBJ1-1, the complete variable domain reads DTGVSQNPRHKITKRGQNVTFRCDPISEHNRLYWYRQTLGQGPEFLTYFQNEAQLEKSRLLSDRFSAERPKGSFSTLEIQRTEQGDSAMYLCASSPSGVNRMNTEAFFGQGTRLTVV.

Of note for this clonotype: The junction shows a germline mismatch at one end, possibly a read error. The J gene is TRBJ2-7, the V gene TRBV20-1; 7 positions agree with TRBD1. CDR3 length equals 16 residues. Germline V gives CDR1 DFQATT, CDR2 SNEGSKA (reference sequence). This CDR3 reads CCAIVFTGATSYEQYF. The DNA for the CDR3 is TGCTGTGCCATAGTCTTTACAGGGGCAACATCCTACGAGCAGTACTTC.

This clonotype was counted at least ten times. V and J are TRBV5-1 and TRBJ2-3, with 14 bases fitting TRBD2. V was pared by 4 bases and J by 6 bases, with 7 bases of the junction left unmatched. The CDR3 length is 16 residues. Germline CDR1 reads SGHRS; CDR2 reads YFSETQ. CDR3 sequence: CASSASGLAGVDTQYF. CDR3 in DNA: TGCGCCAGCAGCGCGTCGGGACTAGCGGGAGTGGATACGCAGTATTTT.

This clonotype has a count of ten or more. The chain employs TRBV29-1 and TRBJ2-1; 10 nucleotides match TRBD2. After removal of 7 bases from V and 7 bases from J, the junction contained 10 bases not matched to a gene. This CDR3 is built from 14 residues. Looked up from germline, CDR1 is SQVTM and CDR2 is ANQGSEA. The CDR3 coding sequence is TGCAGCGCCGTTCCTAGCGGGGGTGGAAATGAGCAGTTCTTC. Translated, it gives CSAVPSGGGNEQFF.

This clonotype came up many times. The chain carries TRBV29-1 and TRBJ2-7, with D maybe TRBD1 (5 bases). The germline V gene has CDR1 SQVTM and CDR2 ANQGSEA. CDR3 length: 14 residues. Trimming removed 3 bases from V and 3 bases from J, with 15 bases in between. Here the CDR3 reads CSVEQGNSYYEQYF. CDR3 bases: TGCAGCGTTGAGCAGGGCAATTCTTACTACGAGCAGTACTTC.

The chain joins TRBV7-8 to TRBJ2-5; weak D call: TRBD2 (6 bases). The CDR3 is 15 residues long. Looked up from germline, CDR1 is SGHVS and CDR2 is FQNEAQ. V was pared by 3 bases and J by 2 bases, with 13 bases between. CDR3 nucleotides: TGTGCCAGCAGCTTCCCCGGGACTCAACAAGAGACCCAGTACTTC. It is translated as CASSFPGTQQETQYF.

The sample holds many counts of this clonotype. The rearrangement links TRBV12-3 or TRBV12-4 to TRBJ1-2, with 8 bases identical to TRBD1. The CDR3 covers 17 residues. V was clipped by 7 bases and J by 3 bases; unmatched bases: 16. The CDR3 spells CASTGDMGQAFHYGYTF. CDR3 nucleotides: TGTGCCAGCACCGGTGACATGGGACAGGCGTTCCACTATGGCTACACCTTC.

V is TRBV4-2 and J is TRBJ2-1, with 16 bases aligning to TRBD2. Germline lookup yields CDR1 LGHNA and CDR2 YNFKEQ. The CDR3 covers 17 residues. With V trimmed by 6 bases and J by 1 base, 3 bases remained unmatched. CDR3 coding DNA: TGTGCCAGCAGGGGACTAGCGGGGGGGCCGTCCTACAATGAGCAGTTCTTC. Protein: CASRGLAGGPSYNEQFF.

The table lists this clonotype with a few counts. This chain links TRBV11-2 with TRBJ1-6; 8 positions agree with TRBD1. CDR3 length equals 17 residues. J gave up 4 bases and V 1 base, and 6 bases lay outside the gene matches. Germline values: CDR1 SGHAT, CDR2 FQNNGV. CDR3: CASSLVDRGVYNSPLHF. CDR3 DNA: TGTGCCAGCAGCTTAGTTGACAGGGGTGTTTATAATTCACCCCTCCACTTT.

The chain combines TRBV7-8 with TRBJ2-1; either TRBD1 or TRBD2 may fit D (6 bases each). Looked up from germline, CDR1 is SGHVS and CDR2 is FQNEAQ. The CDR3 has 14 residues. The germline V and J ends were trimmed by 4 bases and 7 bases, with 14 bases remaining between them. The CDR3 here is CASSYERGANEQFF. In nucleotides, the CDR3 is TGTGCCAGCAGCTACGAAAGGGGGGCGAATGAGCAGTTCTTC.

This clonotype was recorded at least ten times. The chain is built from TRBV7-9 and TRBJ2-1; no reliable D call. The CDR3 consists of 15 residues. V dropped 3 bases and J dropped 0 bases, with 9 bases sitting between them. Germline lookup yields CDR1 SEHNR and CDR2 FQNEAQ (reference sequence). CDR3 DNA: TGTGCCAGCAGCTTGGGCGCCAACTCCTACAATGAGCAGTTCTTC. Its translation: CASSLGANSYNEQFF.